These T cell receptor beta chains were read from a single sample in a study of T cell clonotyping in hematopoietic cell transplantation. TCRdb's copy holds only in-frame clones and misses some; the assay was immunoSEQ multiplex PCR. The sample has around 4,000 clones; approximately 93% are singletons. Here the sequenced sample was peripheral blood mononuclear cells, taken 30 days after allogeneic stem cell transplant. The receptors shown here come from a male patient aged 70 to 80 who had an allogeneic stem cell transplant from an unrelated donor, so T cells may come from the graft donor. Some clones in this sample may be carry-over from other donors' samples. CDR3s include the opening cysteine and the closing phenylalanine or tryptophan. The D gene is left open where the match is weak. Clone size is given for some rows only: seen once, a few or many times, or a class if the clone is expanded.

V gene: TRBV28
D gene: NA
clone size: once
J gene: TRBJ1-5
CDR3 DNA: TGTGCCAGCAGACTGAACTACCGGGACCGCAATCAGCCCCAGCATTTT
CDR3 protein: CASRLNYRDRNQPQHF

V gene: TRBV29-1
D gene: NA
clone size: NA
J gene: TRBJ1-2
CDR3 DNA: TGCAGCGTACCAACAGGGAACCTTAACTATGGCTACACCTTC
CDR3 protein: CSVPTGNLNYGYTF

V gene: TRBV6-5
D gene: TRBD1
clone size: once
J gene: TRBJ1-2
CDR3 DNA: TGTGCCAGCAGGCTTCTAGGACAGGGAGGTGGCTACACCTTC
CDR3 protein: CASRLLGQGGGYTF

V gene: TRBV4-3
D gene: TRBD2
clone size: few
J gene: TRBJ2-7
CDR3 DNA: TGCGCCAGCAGCCAAGATAGACTGTCTAGCGGGCACTACGAGCAGTACTTC
CDR3 protein: CASSQDRLSSGHYEQYF

V gene: TRBV10-3
D gene: TRBD1
clone size: NA
J gene: TRBJ1-2
CDR3 DNA: TGTGCCATCAGTGCCAATCCAGGGGGGGAGTCCTATGGCTACACCTTC
CDR3 protein: CAISANPGGESYGYTF

V gene: TRBV25-1
D gene: NA
clone size: once
J gene: TRBJ1-2
CDR3 DNA: TGTGCCAGCAGTGACCGGTATGGCTACACCTTC
CDR3 protein: CASSDRYGYTF

V gene: TRBV27
D gene: NA
clone size: NA
J gene: TRBJ2-7
CDR3 DNA: TGTGCCAGCAGCCCGACAGTGATCCCTAATGAGCAGTACTTC
CDR3 protein: CASSPTVIPNEQYF

V gene: TRBV4-2
D gene: NA
clone size: NA
J gene: TRBJ2-7
CDR3 DNA: TGTGCCAGCAGCCACCGGGACGACCAAACCCCCTACGAGCAGTACTTC
CDR3 protein: CASSHRDDQTPYEQYF

V gene: TRBV5-1
D gene: NA
clone size: NA
J gene: TRBJ2-1
CDR3 DNA: TGCGCCAGCCGCTTCCTGGTAGGGTCGGTCAATGAGCAGTTCTTC
CDR3 protein: CASRFLVGSVNEQFF

V gene: TRBV11-3
D gene: NA
clone size: NA
J gene: TRBJ2-7
CDR3 DNA: TGTGCCAGCAGCTTACGTGGCAGCAACTACGAGCAGTACTTC
CDR3 protein: CASSLRGSNYEQYF

V gene: TRBV6-6
D gene: NA
clone size: NA
J gene: TRBJ2-1
CDR3 DNA: TGTGCCAGCAGTTTATACAATGAGCAGTTCTTC
CDR3 protein: CASSLYNEQFF

V gene: TRBV4-1
D gene: TRBD2
clone size: NA
J gene: TRBJ2-2
CDR3 DNA: TGCGCCAGCAGCCAGCCGGGACTAGCCCTGTCCCGTGAGCATACCGGGGAGCTGTTTTTT
CDR3 protein: CASSQPGLALSREHTGELFF

V gene: TRBV2
D gene: TRBD2
clone size: NA
J gene: TRBJ2-7
CDR3 DNA: TGTGCCAGAAAAGCTAGCGGAACCTACGAGCAGTACTTC
CDR3 protein: CARKASGTYEQYF

V gene: TRBV5-6
D gene: NA
clone size: NA
J gene: TRBJ2-7
CDR3 DNA: TGTGCCAGCAGCTTGGCAAGGGGTCTTTACTACGAGCAGTACTTC
CDR3 protein: CASSLARGLYYEQYF

V gene: TRBV7-2
D gene: NA
clone size: NA
J gene: TRBJ1-1
CDR3 DNA: TGTGCCAGCAGCTTAGAAGGTCGGGGTAGGCCTAACACTGAAGCTTTCTTT
CDR3 protein: CASSLEGRGRPNTEAFF

V gene: TRBV19
D gene: TRBD1
clone size: NA
J gene: TRBJ1-2
CDR3 DNA: TGTGCCAGTAGTATTGGGGGGACAGGGACCGGCTACACCTTC
CDR3 protein: CASSIGGTGTGYTF

V gene: TRBV7-3
D gene: TRBD2
clone size: NA
J gene: TRBJ2-1
CDR3 DNA: TGTGCCAGCAGCGTGACTAGCGGGAGTTCCTACAATGAGCAGTTCTTC
CDR3 protein: CASSVTSGSSYNEQFF

V gene: TRBV11-3
D gene: TRBD2
clone size: NA
J gene: TRBJ2-1
CDR3 DNA: TGTGCCAGCAGCTGGGGACTAGCGGGAGGGGTGTCCTACAATGAGCAGTTCTTC
CDR3 protein: CASSWGLAGGVSYNEQFF

V gene: TRBV27
D gene: NA
clone size: NA
J gene: TRBJ1-5
CDR3 DNA: TGTGCCAGCAGTTTTATAGGGGACAATCAGCCCCAGCATTTT
CDR3 protein: CASSFIGDNQPQHF

V gene: TRBV29-1
D gene: NA
clone size: NA
J gene: TRBJ1-4
CDR3 DNA: TGCAGCATCCCCTGGGAGGCAAGGGGGGGGGCGACTAATGAAAAACTGTTTTTT
CDR3 protein: CSIPWEARGGATNEKLFF

V gene: TRBV6-4
D gene: TRBD2
clone size: NA
J gene: TRBJ2-3
CDR3 DNA: TGTGCCAGCAGTGAGGGGGCGGGAGGTCCAGATACGCAGTATTTT
CDR3 protein: CASSEGAGGPDTQYF

V gene: TRBV28
D gene: NA
clone size: NA
J gene: TRBJ2-2
CDR3 DNA: TGTGCCAGCAGTTTTTTTCGGGTGGCCCCTGGCGGGGAGCTGTTTTTT
CDR3 protein: CASSFFRVAPGGELFF

V gene: TRBV30
D gene: NA
clone size: NA
J gene: TRBJ2-3
CDR3 DNA: TGTGCCTGGAGTCGGACGACAGGCACAGATACGCAGTATTTT
CDR3 protein: CAWSRTTGTDTQYF

V gene: TRBV2
D gene: NA
clone size: NA
J gene: TRBJ2-6
CDR3 DNA: TGTGCCAGCAGTGAAAAGAAGCCGGGAGTGTGGGTCCGAATTGGGTCTGGGGCCAACGTCCTGACTTTC
CDR3 protein: CASSEKKPGVWVRIGSGANVLTF

V gene: TRBV9
D gene: NA
clone size: NA
J gene: TRBJ2-2
CDR3 DNA: TGTGCCAGCAGCGTAGCATCGGTGGGGACCGGGGAGCTGTTTTTT
CDR3 protein: CASSVASVGTGELFF

V gene: TRBV7-2
D gene: NA
clone size: NA
J gene: TRBJ2-1
CDR3 DNA: TGTGCCAGCAGCCCCGGGAGTGGGTCCTACAATGAGCAGTTCTTC
CDR3 protein: CASSPGSGSYNEQFF

V gene: TRBV7-8
D gene: NA
clone size: few
J gene: TRBJ1-5
CDR3 DNA: TGTGCCAGCAGCTCCCATGGGGATAATCAGCCCCAGCATTTT
CDR3 protein: CASSSHGDNQPQHF

V gene: TRBV2
D gene: TRBD1
clone size: NA
J gene: TRBJ2-4
CDR3 DNA: TGTGCCAGCAGTGCACAGGGACAGCAAAACATTCAGTACTTC
CDR3 protein: CASSAQGQQNIQYF

V gene: TRBV6-5
D gene: NA
clone size: once
J gene: TRBJ1-6
CDR3 DNA: TGTGCCAGCAGTTTACTCGGAGGCTCACCCCTCCACTTT
CDR3 protein: CASSLLGGSPLHF

V gene: TRBV6-5
D gene: NA
clone size: NA
J gene: TRBJ2-7
CDR3 DNA: TGTGCCAGCAGCCCGAACCCCTTACCCGGGGAGCAGTACTTC
CDR3 protein: CASSPNPLPGEQYF

V gene: TRBV6-5
D gene: NA
clone size: once
J gene: TRBJ2-3
CDR3 DNA: TGTGCCAGCAGTTACGATAGTTATACGGATACGCAGTATTTT
CDR3 protein: CASSYDSYTDTQYF

V gene: TRBV7-9
D gene: NA
clone size: NA
J gene: TRBJ1-1
CDR3 DNA: TGTGCCAGCAGCTTACAAGTTCGTACGACTGAAGCTTTCTTT
CDR3 protein: CASSLQVRTTEAFF

V gene: TRBV10-3
D gene: TRBD2
clone size: NA
J gene: TRBJ2-7
CDR3 DNA: TGTGCCATCAGTGAGTCTTGGAGCGGGAGGAGCTCCTACGAGCAGTACTTC
CDR3 protein: CAISESWSGRSSYEQYF